These 19 T cell receptor beta chains were all obtained from the same sample, sequenced in a study of blood T cell repertoires in COVID-19. TCRdb's copy holds only in-frame clones and misses some; the assay was immunoSEQ multiplex PCR. The sample yields 300,000 to 350,000 clones, 90% seen once. The material sequenced was peripheral blood. These receptors originate from a woman in her 30s with COVID-19, enrolled during active disease.

The CDR3 nucleotides are TGTGCCAGCTCACCATCCCCGGATAACAGGGCATCTGGCTACACCTTC. Translating it yields CASSPSPDNRASGYTF. This sequence joins TRBV18 and TRBJ1-2, with D perhaps matching TRBD1 (6 bases). V lost 2 bases and J lost 7, with 20 bases in between. The CDR3 is 16 residues long. Germline CDR1 is KGHSH and CDR2 is LQKENI.

This clone was detected once. This chain links TRBV30 with TRBJ1-4, with D perhaps TRBD1 (5 bases). V lost 3 bases and J 7 bases, leaving 21 bases between the germline ends. CDR1 GTSNPN and CDR2 SVGIG come from the germline V gene (reference sequence). The CDR3 totals 16 residues. The CDR3 DNA follows: TGTGCCTGGAGCGCCACCCCAGCGGGTACAGGTGAAAAACTGTTTTTT. Its translation is CAWSATPAGTGEKLFF. The variable domain in full, completed from reference TRBV30 and TRBJ1-4, reads SQTIHQWPATLVQPVGSPLSLECTVEGTSNPNLYWYRQAAGRGLQLLFYSVGIGQISSEVPQNLSASRPQDRQFILSSKKLLLSDSGFYLCAWSATPAGTGEKLFFGSGTQLSVL.

V is TRBV6-1 and J is TRBJ2-3, with 11 bases aligning to TRBD2. Germline CDR1 MNHNS, CDR2 SASEGT. V shed 4 bases and J 3 bases; nucleotides not matched to a gene: 12. The CDR3 covers 18 residues. CDR3: CASSVSLTSGSGTDTQYF. Written as DNA, the CDR3 is TGTGCCAGCAGTGTATCCCTCACTAGCGGGAGTGGGACAGATACGCAGTATTTT.

This chain links TRBV19 with TRBJ1-1; no definite D call. CDR1 LNHDA and CDR2 SQIVND come from the germline V gene (reference sequence). Trimming stripped 3 bases from V and 11 bases from J, with 13 bases between. The CDR3 loop spans 12 amino acids. The CDR3 loop reads CASSIRGDSAFF. CDR3 nucleotides: TGTGCCAGTAGTATTCGAGGAGATTCGGCTTTCTTT.

The chain employs TRBV6-5 and TRBJ1-1, with D tentatively TRBD1 (5 bases). CDR3 length: 15 amino acids. V lost 2 bases and J 0 bases, leaving 10 bases between the germline ends. Germline V lookup: CDR1 MNHEY, CDR2 SVGAGI. The CDR3 loop reads CASSYRGLLNTEAFF. The CDR3 nucleotides read TGTGCCAGCAGTTACAGGGGCTTATTGAACACTGAAGCTTTCTTT.

This clone was found once. The rearrangement uses TRBV28 and TRBJ1-1, with TRBD1 identical over 12 bases. The germline CDR1 and CDR2 sequences are MDHEN and SYDVKM. The CDR3 is made up of 14 amino acids. V was clipped by 2 bases and J by 8 bases; unmatched bases: 3. The CDR3 protein is CASSLGTGGLEAFF. The CDR3 bases are TGTGCCAGCAGTTTAGGGACAGGGGGCCTGGAAGCTTTCTTT.

The CDR3 sequence is CASSDSSDRGPREAFF. The CDR3 DNA is TGTGCCAGCAGTGACTCATCGGACAGGGGTCCTCGTGAAGCTTTCTTT. The rearrangement uses TRBV6-4 and TRBJ1-1; 9 nucleotides agree with TRBD1. The germline V gene has CDR1 MRHNA and CDR2 SNTAGT. CDR3 length equals 16 residues. With V trimmed by 0 bases and J by 7 bases, 9 bases remained unmatched.

This chain connects TRBV5-8 to TRBJ1-1, with unresolved D. Germline V lookup: CDR1 SGHTS, CDR2 YDEGEE. V gave up 6 bases and J gave up 1 base, with 7 bases separating them. This CDR3 contains 12 residues. The CDR3 region is CASTRWNTEAFF. The CDR3 coding sequence is TGTGCCAGCACGCGCTGGAACACTGAAGCTTTCTTT. The variable domain in full, completed from reference TRBV5-8 and TRBJ1-1, reads EAGVTQSPTHLIKTRGQQATLRCSPISGHTSVYWYQQALGLGLQFLLWYDEGEERNRGNFPPRFSGRQFPNYSSELNVNALELEDSALYLCASTRWNTEAFFGQGTRLTVV.

The chain couples TRBV5-4 to TRBJ1-2; 7 positions match TRBD1. This CDR3 contains 14 residues. The J segment lost 7 bases and the V segment lost 3 bases, leaving 9 bases of the junction unmatched. Germline values: CDR1 SGHNT, CDR2 YYREEE (reference sequence). CDR3 protein: CASSSTQGFRGYTF. The CDR3 DNA is TGTGCCAGCAGCTCCACACAGGGGTTTCGTGGCTACACCTTC.

This clone was observed a single time. This chain uses TRBV29-1 with TRBJ1-2; D unresolved. The V and J ends lost 2 bases and 2 bases respectively, with 6 bases between them. CDR3 length: 12 amino acids. The V gene's germline CDR1 is SQVTM and CDR2 ANQGSEA. The CDR3 reads CSVEWQNYGYTF. The CDR3 region has the DNA TGCAGCGTTGAATGGCAAAACTATGGCTACACCTTC.

This chain joins TRBV2 and TRBJ1-5; a possible D gene is TRBD1 (5 bases). The CDR3 has 13 amino acids. Germline V gene data show CDR1 as SNHLY and CDR2 as FYNNEI. V lost 8 bases, J lost 4 bases, and 12 bases lay in between. The CDR3 coding sequence is TGTGCCAGCGTACCTGGGGGGAATCAGCCCCAGCATTTT. This gives the protein CASVPGGNQPQHF. Full variable domain (rest looked up from reference TRBV2 and TRBJ1-5): EPEVTQTPSHQVTQMGQEVILRCVPISNHLYFYWYRQILGQKVEFLVSFYNNEISEKSEIFDDQFSVERPDGSNFTLKIRSTKLEDSAMYFCASVPGGNQPQHFGDGTRLSIL.

The rearrangement links TRBV30 to TRBJ1-5; 7 nucleotides align to TRBD1. Germline CDR1 reads GTSNPN; CDR2 reads SVGIG (reference sequence). The V and J ends lost 1 base and 0 bases, in that order; junction bases with no gene match: 6. The CDR3 runs 16 residues. This CDR3 is CAWSEGTVYSNQPQHF. The CDR3 DNA reads TGTGCCTGGAGTGAAGGGACAGTTTATAGCAATCAGCCCCAGCATTTT.

V is TRBV29-1 and J is TRBJ2-2; the D gene is possibly TRBD2 (5 bases). The CDR3 sequence is 12 residues long. Trimming removed 4 bases from V and 6 bases from J, with 9 bases in between. Germline loops: CDR1 SQVTM, CDR2 ANQGSEA. The CDR3 here is CSVVEGAGELFF. DNA for the CDR3: TGCAGCGTTGTTGAGGGTGCCGGGGAGCTGTTTTTT.

J is TRBJ2-1 and V is TRBV11-3, with 14 bases lining up with TRBD2. From germline, CDR1 is SGHNT and CDR2 YENEEA. The trim removed 3 bases at V and 8 bases at J, leaving 3 bases unmatched. This CDR3 region has 15 residues. In DNA form, the CDR3 reads TGTGCCAGCAGCTTGGGACTAGCGGGAGTTCATGAGCAGTTCTTC. Translated: CASSLGLAGVHEQFF.

The chain has TRBV5-6 and TRBJ2-2; tentative D call: TRBD1 (6 bases). V was cut by 0 bases and J by 4 bases, with 7 bases left in between. This CDR3 contains 14 residues. The V gene's germline CDR1 is SGHDT and CDR2 YYEEEE. CDR3 residues: CASSLGTVTGELFF. The CDR3 DNA is TGTGCCAGCAGCTTGGGGACAGTCACCGGGGAGCTGTTTTTT.

J is TRBJ2-7 and V is TRBV5-6, with 9 bases aligning to TRBD1. This CDR3 contains 13 residues. Losses at the gene ends were 5 bases for V and 5 bases for J; bases not matched to a gene: 5. From germline, CDR1 is SGHDT and CDR2 YYEEEE. In DNA form, the CDR3 reads TGTGCCAGCAGTGGGACAGGGATCGACGAGCAGTACTTC. Residues: CASSGTGIDEQYF.

J is TRBJ2-1 and V is TRBV5-4; TRBD2 might be the D (5 bases). The CDR3 is 13 amino acids. V dropped 4 bases and J dropped 8 bases, with 13 bases sitting between them. The V gene's germline CDR1 is SGHNT and CDR2 YYREEE (reference sequence). The CDR3 protein is CASSNPSGYEQFF. As DNA, the CDR3 is TGTGCCAGCAGCAACCCTTCGGGGTATGAGCAGTTCTTC.

The chain carries TRBV4-2 and TRBJ2-1; TRBD2 matches at 9 bases. This CDR3 region has 17 residues. CDR1 and CDR2 (germline): LGHNA, YNFKEQ. V was clipped by 0 bases and J by 4 bases; unmatched bases: 7. CDR3 region: CASSQDSTSGIYNEQFF. The CDR3, as DNA: TGTGCCAGCAGCCAAGATTCGACTAGCGGAATTTACAATGAGCAGTTCTTC.

The chain has TRBV5-4 and TRBJ2-5; 8 bases map to TRBD2. CDR3 length: 14 amino acids. Germline lookup yields CDR1 SGHNT and CDR2 YYREEE (reference sequence). The junction had 8 bases not matched to a gene; V was cut back by 5 bases and J by 5 bases. The CDR3 nucleotides are TGTGCCAGCAGGGAAGCGGGAGTAGAGGAGACCCAGTACTTC. Protein product: CASREAGVEETQYF.